Detailed here is one TCR beta chain. Its antigen remains unidentified. Amplified TCR beta CDR3 regions derived from RNA transcripts. TCR CDR3 regions were first amplified by RT-PCR with HTBI primers. TCRdb re-called the multiplex PCR reads through MiXCR, storing one row per CDR3 protein. The sample has over 500,000 distinct CDR3 sequences, around 15% seen once. This record comes from a study of T cells in Graves' hyperthyroidism and ophthalmopathy. General study results and limits: Blood also carried most thyroid clonotypes expanded above 0.001.

V lost 5 bases and J lost 4; bases outside the gene matches: 15. CDR1 is MDHEN, CDR2 SYDVKM, per germline. There are 19 residues in the CDR3. V usage is TRBV28 and J usage is TRBJ2-2; 11 bases agree with TRBD2. The TCR was taken from a woman between 40 and 55 years old with Graves' hyperthyroidism. Sequencing was carried out using blood. CDR3 sequence: CASSPHLLAGVIPTGELFF. The CDR3 DNA follows: TGTGCCAGCAGTCCCCATTTACTAGCGGGAGTAATTCCCACCGGGGAGCTGTTTTTT.